The 17 T cell receptor beta chains below were found in one sample sequenced in a study of vaccination effects on CD4 cells after COVID-19. No antigen has been assigned to these receptors. Sequenced by immunoSEQ multiplex PCR; TCRdb stores in-frame clones only, minus some. The sample has fewer than 40,000 clones; just under 75% are singletons. Scientists isolated CD4+ T cells after an approximately 10-day culture period ended. Each participant was administered two doses of either the BNT162b2 or the mRNA-1273 vaccine. The sequencing here drew on CD4+ T cells from PBMCs cultured without peptide, taken after COVID-19 vaccination. These receptor sequences come from a human donor who received a COVID-19 vaccine.

The chain recombines TRBV6-5 with TRBJ1-1; 7 bases map to TRBD1. Germline V CDR1 and CDR2: MNHEY, SVGAGI. The CDR3 length is 13 residues. After removal of 6 bases from V and 4 bases from J, the junction contained 5 bases not matched to a gene. CDR3 in amino acids: CASSDRVGTEAFF. Here the CDR3 DNA reads TGTGCCAGCAGCGACAGGGTGGGCACTGAAGCTTTCTTT.

V and J are TRBV19 and TRBJ2-2; 10 bases fit TRBD2. Unmatched junction bases numbered 11, after V lost 7 bases and J lost 3 bases. The germline CDR1 and CDR2 sequences are LNHDA and SQIVND (reference sequence). The CDR3 has 17 amino acids. For the CDR3, the DNA is TGTGCCAGTATGTTACCACTCAGCGGGAGGGACACCGGGGAGCTGTTTTTT. Protein product: CASMLPLSGRDTGELFF.

The chain recombines TRBV9 with TRBJ1-1; D is ambiguous. CDR3 length: 13 amino acids. Germline V CDR1 and CDR2: SGDLS, YYNGEE. Trimming cost V 0 bases and J 5 bases, with 8 bases left between them. The CDR3, as DNA: TGTGCCAGCAGCGTAGCCCGAAGTACTGAAGCTTTCTTT. Its protein product is CASSVARSTEAFF.

Only a few counts were recorded for this clone. The chain joins TRBV10-1 to TRBJ2-1, with D possibly TRBD1 on 5 matching bases. Germline CDR1 WNHNN, CDR2 SYGVQD (reference sequence). The CDR3 is 13 amino acids. The V end lost 8 bases, the J end lost 6 bases, and 14 bases lay between the germline ends. The CDR3 DNA reads as TGCGCCAGCCCCGGAACAGGCTGCAATGAGCAGTTCTTC. This encodes CASPGTGCNEQFF.

CDR3 sequence (DNA): TGTGCCAGCAGCAGCGACCGGACCTCAAGCACAGATACGCAGTATTTT. This sequence encodes CASSSDRTSSTDTQYF. The chain uses TRBV4-2 and TRBJ2-3; D uncertain. V dropped 5 bases and J dropped 0 bases, with 15 bases sitting between them. The CDR3 loop spans 16 amino acids. Germline assignment: CDR1 LGHNA and CDR2 YNFKEQ.

V and J are TRBV15 and TRBJ1-1; tentatively, D is TRBD1 (6 bases). V lost 5 bases to trimming and J lost 4 bases, with 11 bases between them. This CDR3 comprises 13 residues. The germline V gene encodes CDR1 LNHNV and CDR2 YYDKDF (reference sequence). For the CDR3, the DNA is TGTGCCACCAGCCCACGACAGGCCACTGAAGCTTTCTTT. This codes for CATSPRQATEAFF.

The CDR3 DNA reads TGTGCCAGCAGCAAAGCGGGGTATACTCAAGTCTCTGGGGCCAACGTCCTGACTTTC. It yields the protein CASSKAGYTQVSGANVLTF. The gene calls are TRBV21-1 and TRBJ2-6. TRBV21-1 is a known pseudogene. The CDR3 totals 19 residues.

The table lists this clone with a count of one. The chain links TRBV11-2 to TRBJ1-6; D not resolved. CDR1 is SGHAT, CDR2 FQNNGV, per germline. V shed 2 bases and J shed 6 bases, with 14 bases lying between them. CDR3 length equals 16 residues. CDR3 nucleotide sequence: TGTGCCAGCAGCTTAATCATCGCAACGTCTAATTCACCCCTCCACTTT. It translates to CASSLIIATSNSPLHF.

The gene calls are TRBV18 and TRBJ2-3; 7 positions agree with TRBD1. The length of the CDR3 is 13 residues. In germline, CDR1 is KGHSH, CDR2 LQKENI. V lost 3 bases, J lost 4 bases, and 1 base stayed unmatched. The CDR3 loop reads CASSPGTADTQYF. The CDR3 DNA is TGTGCCAGCTCACCCGGGACAGCAGATACGCAGTATTTT.

V and J are TRBV4-1 and TRBJ1-5; D is unclear. This CDR3 comprises 14 residues. The germline V and J ends were trimmed by 4 bases and 1 base, with 8 bases remaining between them. CDR1 is MGHRA, CDR2 YSYEKL, per germline. The chain's CDR3 is CASSPIGSNQPQHF. CDR3 coding DNA: TGCGCCAGCAGCCCCATCGGGAGCAATCAGCCCCAGCATTTT.

This clone was seen more than once but under ten times. J is TRBJ2-2 and V is TRBV4-2; no clear D gene. Germline loops: CDR1 LGHNA, CDR2 YNFKEQ. This CDR3 region has 13 residues. Trimming cost V 0 bases and J 7 bases, with 6 bases left between them. The CDR3 sequence is CASSQDAGGELFF. CDR3 in DNA: TGTGCCAGCAGCCAAGATGCTGGCGGGGAGCTGTTTTTT.

This clone has only one observation. The rearrangement uses TRBV7-2 and TRBJ1-1; D gene unclear. Germline V gives CDR1 SGHTA, CDR2 FQGNSA. V was cut by 5 bases and J by 7 bases, with 11 bases left in between. The CDR3 covers 12 residues. This CDR3 reads CASSPGVGEAFF. The DNA for the CDR3 is TGTGCCAGCAGCCCTGGGGTTGGTGAAGCTTTCTTT. The entire variable domain, with the rest obtained from reference TRBV7-2 and TRBJ1-1, is as follows: GAGVSQSPSNKVTEKGKDVELRCDPISGHTALYWYRQSLGQGLEFLIYFQGNSAPDKSGLPSDRFSAERTGGSVSTLTIQRTQQEDSAVYLCASSPGVGEAFFGQGTRLTVV.

This clone was observed a handful of times. The V gene is TRBV7-8, the J gene TRBJ1-1; a weak D match, TRBD1 (6 bases). The ends were cut back, 3 bases at V and 3 bases at J, with 11 bases in the middle. Germline V CDR1 and CDR2: SGHVS, FQNEAQ. This CDR3 has 14 amino acids. The CDR3 DNA is TGTGCCAGCAGCTTCGGACAGTCATACACTGAAGCTTTCTTT. Translation gives CASSFGQSYTEAFF.

This CDR3 is CASKRGARDTGELFF. In DNA, the CDR3 is TGCGCCAGCAAGCGGGGGGCGCGGGACACCGGGGAGCTGTTTTTT. This chain connects TRBV23-1 to TRBJ2-2, with 9 bases fitting TRBD2. TRBV23-1 falls under the ORF class, with uncertain function. This CDR3 region has 15 residues. J was trimmed by 3 bases and V by 7 bases; bases with no gene match: 6.

This chain links TRBV10-3 with TRBJ2-7, with D uncertain. CDR1 and CDR2 from the germline V gene are ENHRY and SYGVKD. The CDR3 is made up of 16 amino acids. V shed 2 bases and J shed 1 base, with 15 bases lying between them. As DNA, the CDR3 is TGTGCCATCAGTGAGACCGGACGGTACCTTTCCTACGAGCAGTACTTC. Translation: CAISETGRYLSYEQYF.

The V and J genes are TRBV5-4 and TRBJ1-1; perhaps TRBD1 as D (6 bases). The CDR3 spans 14 residues. V was trimmed by 0 bases and J by 6 bases, leaving 12 bases between them. From germline, CDR1 is SGHNT and CDR2 YYREEE (reference sequence). This CDR3 reads CASSLAGQFPEAFF. The CDR3 coding sequence is TGTGCCAGCAGCTTGGCTGGACAGTTTCCTGAAGCTTTCTTT.

The chain has TRBV4-1 and TRBJ1-2; the match to TRBD1 covers 7 bases. This CDR3 contains 14 residues. With V trimmed by 2 bases and J by 2 bases, 2 bases remained unmatched. CDR1 is MGHRA and CDR2 is YSYEKL in the germline V gene. DNA of the CDR3: TGCGCCAGCAGCCAAACAGGGGTGAACTATGGCTACACCTTC. Protein: CASSQTGVNYGYTF.